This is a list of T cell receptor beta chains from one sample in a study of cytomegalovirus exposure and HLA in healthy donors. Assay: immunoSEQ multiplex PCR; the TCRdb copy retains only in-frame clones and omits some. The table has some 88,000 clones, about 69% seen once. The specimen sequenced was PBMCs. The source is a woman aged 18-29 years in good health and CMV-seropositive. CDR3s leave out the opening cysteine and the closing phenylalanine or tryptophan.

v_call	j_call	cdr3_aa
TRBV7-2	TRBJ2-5	ASSLAWQGETQY
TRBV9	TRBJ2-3	ASTTGGEGTQY
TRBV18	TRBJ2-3	ASLTGILTDTQY
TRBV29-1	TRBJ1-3	SVGQGASGSTIY
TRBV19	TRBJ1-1	ASMKDIPGGTEAF
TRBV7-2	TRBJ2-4	ASSLEGGENIQY
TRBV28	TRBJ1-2	ASRQATTSYGYT
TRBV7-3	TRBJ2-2	ASSFRANTGELF
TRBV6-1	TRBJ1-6	ASSEVAVNSPLH
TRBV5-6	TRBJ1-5	ASTTGGGGQPQH
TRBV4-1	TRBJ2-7	ASSRLPSGSYEQY
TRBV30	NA	ATDISGRASEQY
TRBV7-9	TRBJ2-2	ASSPLAGDTGELF
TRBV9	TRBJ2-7	ASSAGGNSYEQY
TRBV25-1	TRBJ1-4	ASSRRAGEKLF
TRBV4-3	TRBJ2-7	ASSQGRAQGGEQY
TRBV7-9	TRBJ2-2	ASSYGSPGQENTGELF
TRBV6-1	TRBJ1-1	ASSQEVGQGREAF
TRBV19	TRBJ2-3	ASSIGLAADTQY
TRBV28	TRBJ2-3	ASSFSAGITDTQY
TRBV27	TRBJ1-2	ASSLTSQRSGYT
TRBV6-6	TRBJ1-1	ASSARTGGSTEAF
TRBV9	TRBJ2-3	ARDTSGGETDTQY
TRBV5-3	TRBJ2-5	ARSLDFRGLAGAGKETQY
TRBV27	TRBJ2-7	ASSLGQGRREQY
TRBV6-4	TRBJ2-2	ASSRTSGRANTGELF
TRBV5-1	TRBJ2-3	ASSRGRSTDTQY